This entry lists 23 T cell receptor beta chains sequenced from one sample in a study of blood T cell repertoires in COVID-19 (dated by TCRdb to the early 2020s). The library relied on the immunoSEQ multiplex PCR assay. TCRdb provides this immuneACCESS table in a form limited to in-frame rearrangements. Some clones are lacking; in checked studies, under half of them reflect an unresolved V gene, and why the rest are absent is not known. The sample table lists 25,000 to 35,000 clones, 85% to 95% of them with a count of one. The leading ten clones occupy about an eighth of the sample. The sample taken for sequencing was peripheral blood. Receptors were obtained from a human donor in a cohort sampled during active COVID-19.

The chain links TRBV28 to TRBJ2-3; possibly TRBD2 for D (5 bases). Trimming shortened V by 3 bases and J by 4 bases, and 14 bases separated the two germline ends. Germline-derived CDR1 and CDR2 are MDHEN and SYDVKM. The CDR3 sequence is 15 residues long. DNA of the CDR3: TGTGCCAGCAGTTTGATTGCTAGTAGCGCAGATACGCAGTATTTT. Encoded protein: CASSLIASSADTQYF.

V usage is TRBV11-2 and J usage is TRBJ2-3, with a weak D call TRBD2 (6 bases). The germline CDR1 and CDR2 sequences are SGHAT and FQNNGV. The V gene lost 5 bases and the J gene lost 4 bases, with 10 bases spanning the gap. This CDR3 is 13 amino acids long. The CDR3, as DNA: TGTGCCAGCAGCAGGGGAGGTGCAGATACGCAGTATTTT. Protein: CASSRGGADTQYF.

CDR3 nucleotide sequence: TGTGCCAGCAGCTTAGATAAGGGGGACGCAGAGACCCAGTACTTC. It codes for CASSLDKGDAETQYF. The gene calls are TRBV11-2 and TRBJ2-5; D may be TRBD1 (6 bases). The CDR3 runs 15 residues. The V gene lost 0 bases and the J gene lost 4 bases, with 12 bases spanning the gap. Germline lookup yields CDR1 SGHAT and CDR2 FQNNGV.

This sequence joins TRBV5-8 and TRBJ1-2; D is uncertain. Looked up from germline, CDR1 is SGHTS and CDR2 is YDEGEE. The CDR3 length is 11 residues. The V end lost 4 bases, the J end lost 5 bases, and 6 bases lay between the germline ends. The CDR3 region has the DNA TGTGCCAGCAGCCCGCAGTATGGCTACACCTTC. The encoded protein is CASSPQYGYTF.

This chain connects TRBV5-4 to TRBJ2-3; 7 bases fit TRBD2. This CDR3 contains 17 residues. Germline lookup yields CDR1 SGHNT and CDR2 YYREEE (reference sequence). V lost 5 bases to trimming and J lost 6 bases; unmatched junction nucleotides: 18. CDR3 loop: CASSFGSGTTVSDTQYF. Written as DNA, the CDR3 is TGTGCCAGCAGTTTCGGGTCCGGGACTACTGTATCGGATACGCAGTATTTT.

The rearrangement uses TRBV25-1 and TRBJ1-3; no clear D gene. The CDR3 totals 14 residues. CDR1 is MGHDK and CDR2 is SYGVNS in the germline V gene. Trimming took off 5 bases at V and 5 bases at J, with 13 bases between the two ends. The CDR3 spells CASSPLGLRNTIYF. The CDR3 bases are TGTGCCAGCAGTCCCCTTGGACTACGAAACACCATATATTTT.

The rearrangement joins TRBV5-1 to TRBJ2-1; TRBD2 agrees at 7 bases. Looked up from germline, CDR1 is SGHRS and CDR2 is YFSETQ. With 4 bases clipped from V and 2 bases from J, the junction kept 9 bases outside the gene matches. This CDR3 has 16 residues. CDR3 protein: CASSPSLAVTYNEQFF. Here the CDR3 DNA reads TGCGCCAGCAGCCCCTCTCTAGCGGTTACCTACAATGAGCAGTTCTTC.

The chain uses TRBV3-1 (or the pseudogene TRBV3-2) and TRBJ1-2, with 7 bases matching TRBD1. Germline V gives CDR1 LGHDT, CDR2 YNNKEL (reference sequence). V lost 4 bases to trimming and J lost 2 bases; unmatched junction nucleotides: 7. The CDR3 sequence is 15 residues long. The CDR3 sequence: CASSLAGGMNYGYTF. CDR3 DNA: TGTGCCAGCAGCCTAGCAGGGGGGATGAACTATGGCTACACCTTC.

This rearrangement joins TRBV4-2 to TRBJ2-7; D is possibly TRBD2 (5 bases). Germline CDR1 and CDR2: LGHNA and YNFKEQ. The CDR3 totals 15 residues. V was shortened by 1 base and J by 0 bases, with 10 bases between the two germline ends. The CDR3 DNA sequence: TGTGCCAGCAGCCAAGTGCTAGCTGGCTCCTACGAGCAGTACTTC. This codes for CASSQVLAGSYEQYF.

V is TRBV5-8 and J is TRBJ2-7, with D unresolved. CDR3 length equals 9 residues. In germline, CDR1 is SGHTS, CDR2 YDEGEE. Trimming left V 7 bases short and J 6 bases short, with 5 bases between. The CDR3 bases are TGTGCCAGCCCCTCCGAGCAGTACTTC. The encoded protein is CASPSEQYF.

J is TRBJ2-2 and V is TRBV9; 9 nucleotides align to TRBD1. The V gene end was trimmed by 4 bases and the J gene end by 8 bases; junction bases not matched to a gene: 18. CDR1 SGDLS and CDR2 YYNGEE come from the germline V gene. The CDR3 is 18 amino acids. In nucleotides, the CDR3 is TGTGCCAGCAGCTTCCGACCCCGGGACAGGGCGCCTTATGGGGAGCTGTTTTTT. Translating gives CASSFRPRDRAPYGELFF.

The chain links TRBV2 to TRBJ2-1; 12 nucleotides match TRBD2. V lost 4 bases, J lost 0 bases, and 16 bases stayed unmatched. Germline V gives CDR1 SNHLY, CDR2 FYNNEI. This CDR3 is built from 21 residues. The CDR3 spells CASSGYKELAGGRSSYNEQFF. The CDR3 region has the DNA TGTGCCAGCAGTGGTTATAAGGAACTAGCGGGAGGCCGGAGCTCCTACAATGAGCAGTTCTTC.

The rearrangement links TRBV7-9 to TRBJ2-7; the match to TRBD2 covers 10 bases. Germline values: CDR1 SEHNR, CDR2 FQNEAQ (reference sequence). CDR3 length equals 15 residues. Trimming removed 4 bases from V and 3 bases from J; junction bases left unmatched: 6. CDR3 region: CASSSRTSGGYEQYF. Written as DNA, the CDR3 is TGTGCCAGCAGCTCAAGGACTAGCGGTGGCTACGAGCAGTACTTC.

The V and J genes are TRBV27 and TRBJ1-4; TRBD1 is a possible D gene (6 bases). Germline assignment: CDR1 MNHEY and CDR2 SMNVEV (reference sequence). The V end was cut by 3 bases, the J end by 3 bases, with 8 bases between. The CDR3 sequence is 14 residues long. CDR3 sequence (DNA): TGTGCCAGCAGTTTCAGACAGGCTAATGAAAAACTGTTTTTT. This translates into CASSFRQANEKLFF.

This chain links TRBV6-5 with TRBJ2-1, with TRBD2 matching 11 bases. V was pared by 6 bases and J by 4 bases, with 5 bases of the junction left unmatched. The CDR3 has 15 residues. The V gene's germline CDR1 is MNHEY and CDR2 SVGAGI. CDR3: CASRLTSGTYNEQFF. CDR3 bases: TGTGCCAGCAGACTGACTAGCGGGACTTACAATGAGCAGTTCTTC.

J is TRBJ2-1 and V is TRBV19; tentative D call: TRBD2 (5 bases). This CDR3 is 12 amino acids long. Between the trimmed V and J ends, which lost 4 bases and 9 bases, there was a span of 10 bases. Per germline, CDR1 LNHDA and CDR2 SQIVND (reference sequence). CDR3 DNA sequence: TGTGCCAGTAGTAGCAGGAGGAGTGAGCAGTTCTTC. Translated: CASSSRRSEQFF.

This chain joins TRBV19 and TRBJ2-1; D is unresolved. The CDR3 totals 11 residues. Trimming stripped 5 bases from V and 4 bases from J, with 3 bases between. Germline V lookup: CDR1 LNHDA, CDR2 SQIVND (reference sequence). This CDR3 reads CASSYYNEQFF. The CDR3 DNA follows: TGTGCCAGTAGTTATTACAATGAGCAGTTCTTC.

The CDR3 loop reads CASSSGRAHFEPQYNEQFF. The CDR3 region has the DNA TGTGCCAGCAGTTCCGGGAGGGCCCATTTCGAACCCCAGTACAATGAGCAGTTCTTC. The chain links TRBV27 to TRBJ2-1, with 8 bases aligning to TRBD2. Germline CDR1 MNHEY, CDR2 SMNVEV (reference sequence). The V segment lost 4 bases and the J segment 4 bases; nucleotides outside the gene matches: 18. The CDR3 is made up of 19 amino acids.

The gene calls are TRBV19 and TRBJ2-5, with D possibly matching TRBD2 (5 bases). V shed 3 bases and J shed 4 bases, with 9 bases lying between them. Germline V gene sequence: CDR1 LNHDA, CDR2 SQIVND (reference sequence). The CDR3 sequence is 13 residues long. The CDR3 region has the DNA TGTGCCAGTAGTATGAGGGTGGGAGAGACCCAGTACTTC. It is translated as CASSMRVGETQYF. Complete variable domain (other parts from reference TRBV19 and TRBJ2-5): DGGITQSPKYLFRKEGQNVTLSCEQNLNHDAMYWYRQDPGQGLRLIYYSQIVNDFQKGDIAEGYSVSREKKESFPLTVTSAQKNPTAFYLCASSMRVGETQYFGPGTRLLVL.

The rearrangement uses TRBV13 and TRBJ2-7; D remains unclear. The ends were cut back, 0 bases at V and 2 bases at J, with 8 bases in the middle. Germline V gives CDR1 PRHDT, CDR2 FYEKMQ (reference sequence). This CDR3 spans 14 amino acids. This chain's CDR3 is CASSLGSLTYEQYF. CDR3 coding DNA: TGTGCCAGCAGCTTAGGGTCCCTAACCTACGAGCAGTACTTC.

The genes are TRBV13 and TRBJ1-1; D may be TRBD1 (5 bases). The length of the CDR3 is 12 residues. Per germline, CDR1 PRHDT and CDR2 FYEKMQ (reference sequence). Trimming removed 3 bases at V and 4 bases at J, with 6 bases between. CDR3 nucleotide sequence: TGTGCCAGCAGCTTCGGGGGCACTGAAGCTTTCTTT. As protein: CASSFGGTEAFF.

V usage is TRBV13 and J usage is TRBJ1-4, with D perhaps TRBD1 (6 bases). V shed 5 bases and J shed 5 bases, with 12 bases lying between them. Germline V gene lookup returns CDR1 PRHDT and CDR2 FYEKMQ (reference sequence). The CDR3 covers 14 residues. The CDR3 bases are TGTGCCAGCAGCACCCAAGACAGGAATGAAAAACTGTTTTTT. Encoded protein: CASSTQDRNEKLFF.

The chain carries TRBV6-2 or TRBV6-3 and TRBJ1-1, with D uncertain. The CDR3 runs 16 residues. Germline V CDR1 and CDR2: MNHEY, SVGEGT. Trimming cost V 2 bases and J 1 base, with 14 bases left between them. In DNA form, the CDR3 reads TGTGCCAGCAGTTACCGCCCTGACAAGAAGAACACTGAAGCTTTCTTT. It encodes CASSYRPDKKNTEAFF.